This TCR beta chain came from a study of T cell repertoires in cytomegalovirus infection. Study information: Epitope selection comprised recently identified HLA-C-restricted CMV epitopes and well-studied HLA-B-restricted CMV epitopes. Indications of both CMV infection and matching HLA type were provided by public TCR beta signatures. General observations from the study: The ex vivo response was dominated by HLA-C-restricted CMV-specific TCR beta clonotypes. Of the TCR beta families, the public ones yielded a cumulative frequency that identified carriers of CMV plus the relevant HLA.

V was clipped by 3 bases and J by 0 bases; unmatched bases: 1. The germline V gene has CDR1 LNHDA and CDR2 SQIVND (reference sequence). The CDR3 spans 15 residues. The sample holds a few counts of this clonotype. What it binds is unknown. TCRdb called the reads again in MiXCR, with one record for every CDR3 protein. The table includes 450,000 to 550,000 distinct CDR3 sequences, roughly 43% detected once. The sequenced sample was cultured PBMCs, obtained from culture after CMV antigen stimulation. The sequence derives from a human donor in good health (CMV status not recorded). Some clones in this sample may be carry-over from other donors' samples. This chain links TRBV19 with TRBJ2-1; 8 bases agree with TRBD2. CDR3 nucleotide sequence: TGTGCCAGTAGTATTGGGACTAGCTCCTACAATGAGCAGTTCTTC. This codes for CASSIGTSSYNEQFF.